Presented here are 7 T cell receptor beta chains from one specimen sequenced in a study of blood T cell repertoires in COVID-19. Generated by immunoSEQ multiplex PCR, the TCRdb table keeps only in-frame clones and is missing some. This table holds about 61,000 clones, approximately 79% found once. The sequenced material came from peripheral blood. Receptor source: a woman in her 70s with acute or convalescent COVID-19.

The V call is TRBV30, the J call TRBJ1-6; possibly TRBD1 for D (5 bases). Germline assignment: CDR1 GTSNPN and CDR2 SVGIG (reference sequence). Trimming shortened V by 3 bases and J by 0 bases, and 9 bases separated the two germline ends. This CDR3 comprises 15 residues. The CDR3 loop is CAWRDKDSYNSPLHF. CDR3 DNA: TGTGCCTGGAGGGACAAGGACTCCTATAATTCACCCCTCCACTTT.

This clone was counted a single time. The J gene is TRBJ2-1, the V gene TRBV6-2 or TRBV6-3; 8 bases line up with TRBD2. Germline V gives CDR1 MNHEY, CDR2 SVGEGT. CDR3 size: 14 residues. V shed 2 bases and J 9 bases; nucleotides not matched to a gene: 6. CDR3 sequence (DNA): TGTGCCAGCAGTTACCACGGGGGGGCCGGTGAGCAGTTCTTC. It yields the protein CASSYHGGAGEQFF.

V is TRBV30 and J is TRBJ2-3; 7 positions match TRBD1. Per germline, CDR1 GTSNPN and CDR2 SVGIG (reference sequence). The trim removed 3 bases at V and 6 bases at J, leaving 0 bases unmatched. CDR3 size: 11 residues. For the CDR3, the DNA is TGTGCCTGGAGACAGGGGGATACGCAGTATTTT. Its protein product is CAWRQGDTQYF.

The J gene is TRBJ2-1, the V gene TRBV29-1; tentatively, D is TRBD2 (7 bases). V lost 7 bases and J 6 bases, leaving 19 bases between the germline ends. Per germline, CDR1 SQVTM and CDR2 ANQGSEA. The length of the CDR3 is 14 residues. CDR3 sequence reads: CSGIEGGRGNEQFF. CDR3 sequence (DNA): TGCAGCGGAATCGAGGGGGGGCGCGGCAATGAGCAGTTCTTC.

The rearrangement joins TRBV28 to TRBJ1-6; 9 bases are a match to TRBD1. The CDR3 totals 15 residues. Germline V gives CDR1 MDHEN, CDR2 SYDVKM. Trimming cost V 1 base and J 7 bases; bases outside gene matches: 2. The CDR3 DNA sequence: TGTGCCAGCAGTTTATTCGGACAGGGGAATTCACCCCTCCACTTT. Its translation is CASSLFGQGNSPLHF. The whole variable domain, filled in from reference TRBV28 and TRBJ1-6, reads DVKVTQSSRYLVKRTGEKVFLECVQDMDHENMFWYRQDPGLGLRLIYFSYDVKMKEKGDIPEGYSVSREKKERFSLILESASTNQTSMYLCASSLFGQGNSPLHFGNGTRLTVT.

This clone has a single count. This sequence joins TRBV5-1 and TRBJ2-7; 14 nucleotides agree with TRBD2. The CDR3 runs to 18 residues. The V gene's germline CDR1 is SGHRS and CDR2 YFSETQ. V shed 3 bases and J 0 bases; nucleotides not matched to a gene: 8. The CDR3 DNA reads TGCGCCAGCAGCTCGGGACTAGCGGGGGCCGAGAGCTCCTACGAGCAGTACTTC. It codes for CASSSGLAGAESSYEQYF.

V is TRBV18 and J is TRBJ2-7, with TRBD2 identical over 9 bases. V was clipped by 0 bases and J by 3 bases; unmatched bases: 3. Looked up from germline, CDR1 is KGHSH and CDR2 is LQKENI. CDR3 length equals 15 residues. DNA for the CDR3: TGTGCCAGCTCACCACCCTCTAGCGGGAACTACGAGCAGTACTTC. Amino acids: CASSPPSSGNYEQYF. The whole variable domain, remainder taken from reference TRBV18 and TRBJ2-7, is NAGVMQNPRHLVRRRGQEARLRCSPMKGHSHVYWYRQLPEEGLKFMVYLQKENIIDESGMPKERFSAEFPKEGPSILRIQQVVRGDSAAYFCASSPPSSGNYEQYFGPGTRLTVT.